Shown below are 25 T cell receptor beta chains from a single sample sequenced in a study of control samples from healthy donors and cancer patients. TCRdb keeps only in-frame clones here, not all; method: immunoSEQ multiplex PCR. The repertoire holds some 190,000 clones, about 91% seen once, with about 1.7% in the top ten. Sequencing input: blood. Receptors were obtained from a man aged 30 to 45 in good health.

CDR3 residues: CASSLGQGIYEQYF. DNA of the CDR3: TGTGCCAGCAGCTTAGGACAGGGTATCTACGAGCAGTACTTC. This sequence joins TRBV7-9 and TRBJ2-7; 7 positions agree with TRBD1. Germline V gene data show CDR1 as SEHNR and CDR2 as FQNEAQ (reference sequence). The CDR3 covers 14 residues. V was clipped by 1 base and J by 3 bases; unmatched bases: 3.

CDR3 sequence: CRGTVNTEAFF. In DNA form, the CDR3 reads TGCAGGGGAACGGTTAACACTGAAGCTTTCTTT. The chain employs TRBV20-1 and TRBJ1-1; D not certain. The germline V gene has CDR1 DFQATT and CDR2 SNEGSKA (reference sequence). The CDR3 sequence is 11 residues long.

Here the CDR3 DNA reads TGTGCCACCAGTGGTAGGGGGGTTTCTAATGAAAAACTGTTTTTT. Residues: CATSGRGVSNEKLFF. V and J are TRBV24-1 and TRBJ1-4, with a possible D match to TRBD1 (6 bases). The CDR3 sequence is 15 residues long. Trimming left V 5 bases short and J 3 bases short, with 12 bases between. Per germline, CDR1 KGHDR and CDR2 SFDVKD.

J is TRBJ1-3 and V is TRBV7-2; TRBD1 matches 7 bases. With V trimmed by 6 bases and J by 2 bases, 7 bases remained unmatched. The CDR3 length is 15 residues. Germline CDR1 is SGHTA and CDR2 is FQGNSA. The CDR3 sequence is CASRRSGTAGNTIYF. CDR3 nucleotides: TGTGCCAGCAGGAGGTCCGGGACAGCTGGAAACACCATATATTTT.

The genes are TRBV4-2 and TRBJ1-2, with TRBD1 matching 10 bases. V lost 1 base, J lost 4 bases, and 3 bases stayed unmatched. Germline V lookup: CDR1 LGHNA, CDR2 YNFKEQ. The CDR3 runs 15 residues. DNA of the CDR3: TGTGCCAGCAGCCAAGGGACAGGGGGAAGCTATGGCTACACCTTC. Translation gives CASSQGTGGSYGYTF.

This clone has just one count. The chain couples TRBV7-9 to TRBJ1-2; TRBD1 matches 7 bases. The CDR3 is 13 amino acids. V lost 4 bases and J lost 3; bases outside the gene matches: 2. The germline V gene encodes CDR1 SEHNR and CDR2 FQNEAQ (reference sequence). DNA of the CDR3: TGTGCCAGCAGCTGGGACAGCGACTATGGCTACACCTTC. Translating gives CASSWDSDYGYTF.

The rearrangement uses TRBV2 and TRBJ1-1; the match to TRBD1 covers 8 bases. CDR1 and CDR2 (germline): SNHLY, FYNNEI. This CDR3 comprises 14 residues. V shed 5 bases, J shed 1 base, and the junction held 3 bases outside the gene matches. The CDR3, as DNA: TGTGCCAGCAGTTACCAGGGGGCGAACACTGAAGCTTTCTTT. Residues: CASSYQGANTEAFF.

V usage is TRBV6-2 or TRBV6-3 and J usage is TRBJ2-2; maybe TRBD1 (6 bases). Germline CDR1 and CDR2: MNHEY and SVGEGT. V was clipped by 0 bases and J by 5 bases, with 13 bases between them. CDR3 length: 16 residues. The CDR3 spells CASSYSRTGRTGELFF. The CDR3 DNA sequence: TGTGCCAGCAGTTACTCTAGAACAGGGCGGACCGGGGAGCTGTTTTTT.

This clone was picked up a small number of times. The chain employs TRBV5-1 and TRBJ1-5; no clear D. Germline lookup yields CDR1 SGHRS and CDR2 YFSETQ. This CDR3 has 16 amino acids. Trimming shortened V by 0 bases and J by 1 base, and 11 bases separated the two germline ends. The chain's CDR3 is CASSLVPGSSNQPQHF. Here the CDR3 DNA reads TGCGCCAGCAGCTTGGTACCAGGCTCAAGCAATCAGCCCCAGCATTTT.

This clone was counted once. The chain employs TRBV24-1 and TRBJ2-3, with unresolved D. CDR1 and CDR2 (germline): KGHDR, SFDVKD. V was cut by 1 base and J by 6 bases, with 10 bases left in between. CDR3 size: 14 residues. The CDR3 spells CATSDLTGPDTQYF. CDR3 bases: TGTGCCACCAGTGATTTAACCGGGCCCGATACGCAGTATTTT.

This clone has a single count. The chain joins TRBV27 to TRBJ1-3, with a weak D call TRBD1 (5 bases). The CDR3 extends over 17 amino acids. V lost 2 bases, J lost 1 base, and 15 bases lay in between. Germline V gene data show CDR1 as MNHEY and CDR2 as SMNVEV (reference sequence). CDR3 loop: CASSLDGVRGSGNTIYF. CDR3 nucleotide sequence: TGTGCCAGCAGTTTAGATGGGGTTAGGGGTTCTGGAAACACCATATATTTT.

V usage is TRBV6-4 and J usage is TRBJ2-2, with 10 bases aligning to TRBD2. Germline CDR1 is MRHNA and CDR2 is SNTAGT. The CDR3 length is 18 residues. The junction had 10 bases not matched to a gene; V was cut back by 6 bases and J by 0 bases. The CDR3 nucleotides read TGTGCCAGCAGCCCCCGGGGACTAGCGACCCCGAACACCGGGGAGCTGTTTTTT. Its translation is CASSPRGLATPNTGELFF.

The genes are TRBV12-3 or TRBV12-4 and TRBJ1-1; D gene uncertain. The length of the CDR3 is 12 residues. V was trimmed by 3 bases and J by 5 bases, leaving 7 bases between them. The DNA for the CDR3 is TGTGCCAGCAGTTTCGGCCGGACTGAAGCTTTCTTT. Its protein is CASSFGRTEAFF.

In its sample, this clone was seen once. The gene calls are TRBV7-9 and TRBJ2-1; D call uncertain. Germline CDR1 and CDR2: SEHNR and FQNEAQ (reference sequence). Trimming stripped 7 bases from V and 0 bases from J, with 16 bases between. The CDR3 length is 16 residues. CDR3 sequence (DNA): TGTGCCAGCACCCCCGAGGTAGTCATCTCCTACAATGAGCAGTTCTTC. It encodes CASTPEVVISYNEQFF.

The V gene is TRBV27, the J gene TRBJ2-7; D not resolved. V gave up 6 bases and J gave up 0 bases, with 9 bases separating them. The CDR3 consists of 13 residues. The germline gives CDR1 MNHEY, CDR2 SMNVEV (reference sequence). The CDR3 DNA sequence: TGTGCCAGCAGGGGGTGGGTCTCCTACGAGCAGTACTTC. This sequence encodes CASRGWVSYEQYF.

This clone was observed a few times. CDR3 in DNA: TGTGCCAGCAGGGGCAGGGAGGGCTGGGTCGAGCAGTACTTC. It specifies CASRGREGWVEQYF. The genes are TRBV2 and TRBJ2-7; 7 nucleotides align to TRBD2. Germline CDR1 SNHLY, CDR2 FYNNEI. V was clipped by 6 bases and J by 6 bases; unmatched bases: 11. The CDR3 spans 14 residues.

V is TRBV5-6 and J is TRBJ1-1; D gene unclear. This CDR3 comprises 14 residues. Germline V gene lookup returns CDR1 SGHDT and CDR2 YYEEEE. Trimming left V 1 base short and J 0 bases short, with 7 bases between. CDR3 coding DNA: TGTGCCAGCAGCTTGCGCCACATGAACACTGAAGCTTTCTTT. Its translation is CASSLRHMNTEAFF.

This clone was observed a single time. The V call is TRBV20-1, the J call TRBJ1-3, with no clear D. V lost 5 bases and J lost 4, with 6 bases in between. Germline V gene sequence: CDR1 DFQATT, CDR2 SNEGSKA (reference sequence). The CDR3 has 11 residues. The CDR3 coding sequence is TGCAGTGCTTTGGGCGGAAACACCATATATTTT. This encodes CSALGGNTIYF.

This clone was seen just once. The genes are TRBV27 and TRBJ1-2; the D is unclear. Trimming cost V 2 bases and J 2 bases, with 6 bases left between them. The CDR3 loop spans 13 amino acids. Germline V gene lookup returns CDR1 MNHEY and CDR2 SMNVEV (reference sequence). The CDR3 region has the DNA TGTGCCAGCAGTTTAAGACTAAACTATGGCTACACCTTC. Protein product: CASSLRLNYGYTF.

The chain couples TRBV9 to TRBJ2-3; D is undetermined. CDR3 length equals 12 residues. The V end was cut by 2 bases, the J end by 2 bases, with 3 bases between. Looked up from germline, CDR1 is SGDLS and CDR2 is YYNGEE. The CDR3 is CASSVATDTQYF. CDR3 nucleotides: TGTGCCAGCAGCGTCGCCACAGATACGCAGTATTTT.

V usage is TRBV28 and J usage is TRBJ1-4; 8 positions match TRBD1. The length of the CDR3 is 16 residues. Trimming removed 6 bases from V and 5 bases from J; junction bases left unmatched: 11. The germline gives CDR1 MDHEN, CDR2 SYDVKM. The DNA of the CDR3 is TGTGCCAGCAGACCCCCCGCAAGGACAGGGAATGAAAAACTGTTTTTT. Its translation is CASRPPARTGNEKLFF.

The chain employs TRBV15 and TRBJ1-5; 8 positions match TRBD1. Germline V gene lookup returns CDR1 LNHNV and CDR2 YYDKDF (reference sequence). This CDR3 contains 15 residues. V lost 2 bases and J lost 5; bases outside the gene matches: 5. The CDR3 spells CATSRLGQGHQPQHF. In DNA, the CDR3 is TGTGCCACCAGCAGACTAGGACAGGGCCATCAGCCCCAGCATTTT.

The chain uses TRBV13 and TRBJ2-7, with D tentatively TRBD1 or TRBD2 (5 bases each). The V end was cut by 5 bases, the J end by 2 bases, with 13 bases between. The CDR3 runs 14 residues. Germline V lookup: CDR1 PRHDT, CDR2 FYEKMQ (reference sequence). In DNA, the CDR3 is TGTGCCAGCAGCCCCGGGACGTCCACCTACGAGCAGTACTTC. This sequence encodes CASSPGTSTYEQYF.

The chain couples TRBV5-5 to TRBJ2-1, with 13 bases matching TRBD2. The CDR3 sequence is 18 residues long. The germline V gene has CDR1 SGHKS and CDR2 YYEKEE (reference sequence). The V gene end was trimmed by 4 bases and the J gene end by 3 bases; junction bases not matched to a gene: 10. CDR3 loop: CASSPGLAGPRDYNEQFF. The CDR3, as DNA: TGTGCCAGCAGCCCGGGACTAGCGGGACCAAGGGACTACAATGAGCAGTTCTTC.

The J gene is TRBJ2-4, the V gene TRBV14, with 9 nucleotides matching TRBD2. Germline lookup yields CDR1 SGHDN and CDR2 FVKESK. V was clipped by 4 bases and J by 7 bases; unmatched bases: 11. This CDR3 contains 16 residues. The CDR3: CASSRSRGGAWNIQYF. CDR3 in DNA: TGTGCCAGCAGCCGGTCCCGCGGGGGGGCCTGGAACATTCAGTACTTC.